Listed below are T cell receptor beta chains from one sample, sequenced in a study of T-cell reconstitution after alpha-beta-depleted transplantation in children. MiXCR was run by TCRdb on the PCR reads, yielding one entry per CDR3 protein. Of under 400,000 distinct CDR3 sequences listed, over 20% are singletons. The sequenced sample was PBMCs, mostly from graft donor cells, obtained 180 days after TCRalphabeta/CD19-depleted stem cell transplant. These receptors came from a male patient between 5 and 17 years old who had a stem cell transplant for acute lymphoblastic leukemia, so the T cells may come from the graft donor. CDR3s include the opening cysteine and the closing phenylalanine or tryptophan. A D gene is named only where the DNA matches it firmly. Where a row states a size, it is once, few, many or the class of an expanded clone; other rows omit it.

d_call: TRBD2
v_call: TRBV29-1
j_call: TRBJ2-7
clone_size: -
cdr3_nt: TGCAGCGCTGAGCGGGAGGCCTACGAGCAGTACTTC
cdr3_aa: CSAEREAYEQYF

d_call: -
v_call: TRBV20-1
j_call: TRBJ2-1
clone_size: -
cdr3_nt: TGCAGTGCTAGAGATCTTAGGGGCCCTGAGCAGTTCTTC
cdr3_aa: CSARDLRGPEQFF

d_call: -
v_call: TRBV29-1
j_call: TRBJ1-1
clone_size: -
cdr3_nt: TGCAGCGTTGTACAGGACACTGAAGCTTTCTTT
cdr3_aa: CSVVQDTEAFF

d_call: -
v_call: TRBV19
j_call: TRBJ1-4
clone_size: -
cdr3_nt: TGTGCCAGTAGTATCTTCAAGGACGGGAATGAAAAACTGTTTTTT
cdr3_aa: CASSIFKDGNEKLFF

d_call: TRBD1
v_call: TRBV7-9
j_call: TRBJ2-1
clone_size: -
cdr3_nt: TGTGCCACCCAGCGGACAGGAGGATACAATGAGCAGTTCTTC
cdr3_aa: CATQRTGGYNEQFF

d_call: -
v_call: TRBV4-1
j_call: TRBJ1-3
clone_size: -
cdr3_nt: TGCGCCAGCAGCCAATTTGGGGGGACCTCTGGAAACACCATATATTTT
cdr3_aa: CASSQFGGTSGNTIYF

d_call: TRBD2
v_call: TRBV10-3
j_call: TRBJ2-7
clone_size: -
cdr3_nt: TGTGCCATCAGTGAGAATGAGCGGGAGGGTGGCGAGCAGTACTTC
cdr3_aa: CAISENEREGGEQYF

d_call: -
v_call: TRBV21-1
j_call: TRBJ1-1
clone_size: -
cdr3_nt: TGTGCCAGCAGCAAAGTTAATAAAACACTTCGGGGGTATACTGAAGCTTTCTTT
cdr3_aa: CASSKVNKTLRGYTEAFF

d_call: -
v_call: TRBV5-5
j_call: TRBJ1-1
clone_size: -
cdr3_nt: TGTGCCAGCAGCTTCAGGGTCAGAGGGGTAACAACTGAAGCTTTCTTT
cdr3_aa: CASSFRVRGVTTEAFF

d_call: -
v_call: TRBV10-3
j_call: TRBJ1-1
clone_size: few
cdr3_nt: TGTGCCATCAGTGATATAAGGGCAACTGAAGCTTTCTTT
cdr3_aa: CAISDIRATEAFF

d_call: TRBD2
v_call: TRBV20-1
j_call: TRBJ2-1
clone_size: few
cdr3_nt: TGCAGTGCTAGAGATCGGATGGGACTAGCGGGTTACAATGAGCAGTTCTTC
cdr3_aa: CSARDRMGLAGYNEQFF